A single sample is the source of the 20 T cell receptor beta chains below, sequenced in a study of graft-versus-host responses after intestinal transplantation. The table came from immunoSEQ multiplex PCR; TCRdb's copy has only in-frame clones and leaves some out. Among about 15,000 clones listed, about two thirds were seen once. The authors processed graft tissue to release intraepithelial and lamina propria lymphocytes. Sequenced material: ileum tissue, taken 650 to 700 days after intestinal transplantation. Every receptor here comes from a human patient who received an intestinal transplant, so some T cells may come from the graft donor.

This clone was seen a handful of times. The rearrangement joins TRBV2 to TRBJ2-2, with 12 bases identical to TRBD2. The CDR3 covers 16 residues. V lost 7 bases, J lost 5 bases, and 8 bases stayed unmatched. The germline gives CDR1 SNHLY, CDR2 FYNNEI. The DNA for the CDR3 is TGTGCCAGCACTAGCGGGGGGGCTTTTAGGACCGGGGAGCTGTTTTTT. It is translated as CASTSGGAFRTGELFF.

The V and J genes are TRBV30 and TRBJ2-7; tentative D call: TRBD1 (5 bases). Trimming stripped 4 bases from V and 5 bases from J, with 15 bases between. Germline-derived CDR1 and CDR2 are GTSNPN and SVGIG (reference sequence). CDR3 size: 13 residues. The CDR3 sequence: CAWNAGFYNEQYF. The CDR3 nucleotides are TGTGCCTGGAATGCAGGGTTCTATAACGAGCAGTACTTC.

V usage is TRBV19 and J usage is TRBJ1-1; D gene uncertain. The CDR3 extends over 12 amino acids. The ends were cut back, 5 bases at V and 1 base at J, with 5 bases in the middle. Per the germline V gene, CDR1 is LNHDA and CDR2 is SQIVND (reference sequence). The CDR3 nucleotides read TGTGCCAGTAGTTCCGGGAACACTGAAGCTTTCTTT. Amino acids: CASSSGNTEAFF.

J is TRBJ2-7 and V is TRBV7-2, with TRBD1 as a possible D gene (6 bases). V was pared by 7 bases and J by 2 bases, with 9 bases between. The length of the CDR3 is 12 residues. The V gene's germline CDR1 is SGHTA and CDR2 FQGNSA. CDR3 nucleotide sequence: TGTGCCAGCACCACAGGGACCTACGAGCAGTACTTC. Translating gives CASTTGTYEQYF.

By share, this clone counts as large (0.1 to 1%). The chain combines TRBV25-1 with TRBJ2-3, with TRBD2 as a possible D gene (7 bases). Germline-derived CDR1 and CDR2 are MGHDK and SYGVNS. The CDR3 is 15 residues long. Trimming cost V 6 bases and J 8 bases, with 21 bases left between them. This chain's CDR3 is CASRDRSGVHATQYF. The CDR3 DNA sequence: TGTGCCAGCAGGGACAGAAGCGGGGTGCATGCTACGCAGTATTTT.

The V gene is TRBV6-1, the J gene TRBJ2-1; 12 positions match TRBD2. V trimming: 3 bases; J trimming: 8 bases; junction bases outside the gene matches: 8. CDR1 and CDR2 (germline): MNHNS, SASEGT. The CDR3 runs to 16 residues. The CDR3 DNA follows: TGTGCCAGCAGTGAGTCTAGCGGGGGGGCCATCGATGAGCAGTTCTTC. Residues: CASSESSGGAIDEQFF.

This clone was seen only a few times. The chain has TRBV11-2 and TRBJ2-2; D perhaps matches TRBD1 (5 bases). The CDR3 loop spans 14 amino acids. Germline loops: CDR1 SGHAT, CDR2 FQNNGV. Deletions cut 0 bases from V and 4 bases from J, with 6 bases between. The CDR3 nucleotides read TGTGCCAGCAGCTTAGACAGGGCCACCGGGGAGCTGTTTTTT. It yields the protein CASSLDRATGELFF.

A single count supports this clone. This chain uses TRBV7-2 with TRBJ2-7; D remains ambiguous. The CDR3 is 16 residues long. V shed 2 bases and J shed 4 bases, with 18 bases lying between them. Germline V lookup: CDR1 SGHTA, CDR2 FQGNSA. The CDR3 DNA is TGTGCCAGCAGCTTACGGCCAGGTGATTCCCTTTACGAGCAGTACTTC. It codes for CASSLRPGDSLYEQYF.

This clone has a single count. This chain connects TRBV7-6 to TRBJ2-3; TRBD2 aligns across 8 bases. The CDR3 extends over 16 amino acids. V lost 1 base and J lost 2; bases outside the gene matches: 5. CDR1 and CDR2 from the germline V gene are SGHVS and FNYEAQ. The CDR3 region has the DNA TGTGCCAGCAGCTTAGATGGCGGGGGGCCCACAGATACGCAGTATTTT. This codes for CASSLDGGGPTDTQYF.

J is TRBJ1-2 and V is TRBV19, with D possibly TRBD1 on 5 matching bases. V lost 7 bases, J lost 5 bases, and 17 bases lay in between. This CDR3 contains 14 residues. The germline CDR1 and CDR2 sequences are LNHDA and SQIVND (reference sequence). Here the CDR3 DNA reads TGTGCCAGTACCCCACGCACAGGTCGTTATGGCTACACCTTC. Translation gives CASTPRTGRYGYTF.

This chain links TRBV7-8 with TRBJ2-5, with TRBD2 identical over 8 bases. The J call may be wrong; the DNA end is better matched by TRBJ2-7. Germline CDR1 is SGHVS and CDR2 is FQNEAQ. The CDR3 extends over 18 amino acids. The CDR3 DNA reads TGTGCCAGCAGCTTAGCGGGAATTAGCGGGGCGTTTGCCTACGAGCAGTACTTC. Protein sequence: CASSLAGISGAFAYEQYF.

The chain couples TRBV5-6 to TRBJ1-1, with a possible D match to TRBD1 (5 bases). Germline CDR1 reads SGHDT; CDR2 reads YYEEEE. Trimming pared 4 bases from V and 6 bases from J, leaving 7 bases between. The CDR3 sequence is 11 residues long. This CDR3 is CASSLGAEAFF. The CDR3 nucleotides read TGTGCCAGCAGCCTAGGGGCTGAAGCTTTCTTT.

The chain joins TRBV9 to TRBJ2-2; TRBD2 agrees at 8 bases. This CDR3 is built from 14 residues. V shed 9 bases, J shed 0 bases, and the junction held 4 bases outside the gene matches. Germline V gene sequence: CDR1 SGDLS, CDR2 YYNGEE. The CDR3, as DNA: TGTGCCACCACTAGCGGCACGAACACCGGGGAGCTGTTTTTT. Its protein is CATTSGTNTGELFF.

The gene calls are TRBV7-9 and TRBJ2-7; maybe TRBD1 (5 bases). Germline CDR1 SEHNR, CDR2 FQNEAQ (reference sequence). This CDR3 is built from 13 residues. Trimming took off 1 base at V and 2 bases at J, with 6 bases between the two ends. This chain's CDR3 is CASSLGQPYEQYF. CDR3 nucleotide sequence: TGTGCCAGCAGCTTAGGACAGCCCTACGAGCAGTACTTC.

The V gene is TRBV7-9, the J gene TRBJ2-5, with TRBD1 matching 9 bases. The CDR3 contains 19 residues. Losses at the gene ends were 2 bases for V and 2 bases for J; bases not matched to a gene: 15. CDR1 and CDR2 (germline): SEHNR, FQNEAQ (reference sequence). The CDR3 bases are TGTGCCAGCAGCTTATTGGGGAAAGGGACAGGGTTCACTCAAGAGACCCAGTACTTC. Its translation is CASSLLGKGTGFTQETQYF. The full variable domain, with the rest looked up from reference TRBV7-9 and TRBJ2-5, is DTGVSQNPRHKITKRGQNVTFRCDPISEHNRLYWYRQTLGQGPEFLTYFQNEAQLEKSRLLSDRFSAERPKGSFSTLEIQRTEQGDSAMYLCASSLLGKGTGFTQETQYFGPGTRLLVL.

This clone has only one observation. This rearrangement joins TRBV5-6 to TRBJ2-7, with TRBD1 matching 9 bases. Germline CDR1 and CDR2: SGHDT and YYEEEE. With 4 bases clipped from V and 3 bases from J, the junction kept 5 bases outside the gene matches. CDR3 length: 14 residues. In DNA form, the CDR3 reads TGTGCCAGCAGCCGGGGACAGGGCGGCTACGAGCAGTACTTC. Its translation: CASSRGQGGYEQYF.

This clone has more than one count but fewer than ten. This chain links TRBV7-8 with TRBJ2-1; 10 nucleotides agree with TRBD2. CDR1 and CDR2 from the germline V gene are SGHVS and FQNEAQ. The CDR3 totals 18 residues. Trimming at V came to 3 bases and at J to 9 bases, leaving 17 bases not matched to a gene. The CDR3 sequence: CASSFSAGGPGAGGEQFF. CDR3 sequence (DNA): TGTGCCAGCAGCTTTTCAGCGGGGGGGCCAGGAGCAGGAGGTGAGCAGTTCTTC.

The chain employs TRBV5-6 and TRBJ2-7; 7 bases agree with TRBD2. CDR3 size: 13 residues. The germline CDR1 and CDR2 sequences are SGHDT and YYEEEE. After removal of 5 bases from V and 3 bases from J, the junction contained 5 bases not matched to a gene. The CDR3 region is CASSGTKDYEQYF. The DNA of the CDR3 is TGTGCCAGCAGTGGGACTAAGGACTACGAGCAGTACTTC.

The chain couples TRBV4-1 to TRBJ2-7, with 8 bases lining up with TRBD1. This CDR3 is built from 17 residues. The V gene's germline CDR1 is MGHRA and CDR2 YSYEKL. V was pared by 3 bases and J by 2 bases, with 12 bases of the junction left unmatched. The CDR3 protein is CASSHGRFGTGTYEQYF. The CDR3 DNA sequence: TGCGCCAGCAGCCACGGGAGATTCGGGACAGGTACCTACGAGCAGTACTTC.

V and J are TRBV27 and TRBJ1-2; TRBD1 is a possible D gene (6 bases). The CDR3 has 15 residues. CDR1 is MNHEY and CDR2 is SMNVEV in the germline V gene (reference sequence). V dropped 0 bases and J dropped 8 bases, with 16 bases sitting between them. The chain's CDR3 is CASSLSPTGTLGYTF. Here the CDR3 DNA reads TGTGCCAGCAGTTTATCCCCCACAGGGACCCTGGGCTACACCTTC.